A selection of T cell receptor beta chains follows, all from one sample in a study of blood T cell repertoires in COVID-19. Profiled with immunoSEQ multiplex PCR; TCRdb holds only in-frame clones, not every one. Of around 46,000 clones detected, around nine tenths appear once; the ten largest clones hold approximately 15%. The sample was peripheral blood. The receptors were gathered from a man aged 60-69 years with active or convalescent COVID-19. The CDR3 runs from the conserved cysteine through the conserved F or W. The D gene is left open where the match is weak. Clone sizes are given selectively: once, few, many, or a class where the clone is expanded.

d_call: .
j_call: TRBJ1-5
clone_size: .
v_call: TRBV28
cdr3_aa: CASSLPRSSNQPQHF
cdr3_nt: TGTGCCAGCAGTTTACCCCGGTCCAGCAATCAGCCCCAGCATTTT

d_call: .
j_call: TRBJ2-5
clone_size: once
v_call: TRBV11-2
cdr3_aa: CASSLDASLVETQYF
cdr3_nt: TGTGCCAGCAGCTTAGATGCGTCCCTAGTGGAGACCCAGTACTTC

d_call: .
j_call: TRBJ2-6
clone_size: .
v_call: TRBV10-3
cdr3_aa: CAISDLGGGGVSGANVLTF
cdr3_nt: TGTGCCATCAGTGATCTAGGAGGCGGGGGCGTCTCTGGGGCCAACGTCCTGACTTTC

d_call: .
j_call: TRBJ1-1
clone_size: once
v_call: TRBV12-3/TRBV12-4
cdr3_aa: CASSLDPGAEAFF
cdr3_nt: TGTGCCAGCAGTTTAGATCCAGGGGCTGAAGCTTTCTTT

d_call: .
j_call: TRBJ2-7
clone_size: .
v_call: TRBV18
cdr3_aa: CASSPETYEQYF
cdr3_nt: TGTGCCAGCTCACCGGAGACTTACGAGCAGTACTTC

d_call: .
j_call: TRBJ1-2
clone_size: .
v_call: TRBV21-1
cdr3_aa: CASTNLQGGQCFRGYGYTF
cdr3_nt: TGTGCCAGCACCAACCTCCAAGGGGGACAGTGCTTTCGGGGCTATGGCTACACCTTC

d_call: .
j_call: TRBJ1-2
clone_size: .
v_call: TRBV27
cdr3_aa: CASRGGDLGYTF
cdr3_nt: TGTGCCAGCAGGGGCGGGGATCTGGGCTACACCTTC

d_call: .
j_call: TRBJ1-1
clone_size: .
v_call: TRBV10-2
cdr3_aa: CASVSGPTEAFF
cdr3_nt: TGCGCCAGCGTATCGGGTCCCACTGAAGCTTTCTTT

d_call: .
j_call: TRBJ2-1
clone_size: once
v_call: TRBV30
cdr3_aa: CAWSVLGMSYNEQFF
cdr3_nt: TGTGCCTGGAGTGTTCTAGGTATGTCCTACAATGAGCAGTTCTTC

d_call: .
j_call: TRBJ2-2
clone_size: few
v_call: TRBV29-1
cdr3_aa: CSVPGHSNTGELFF
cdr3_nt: TGCAGCGTACCCGGACACTCGAACACCGGGGAGCTGTTTTTT

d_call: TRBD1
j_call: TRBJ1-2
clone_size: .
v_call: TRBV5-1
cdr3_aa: CASSHGQGTGDYTF
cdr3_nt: TGCGCCAGCAGCCACGGCCAGGGGACAGGGGACTACACCTTC

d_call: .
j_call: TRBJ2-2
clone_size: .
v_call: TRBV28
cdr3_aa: CASSSPGTNTNTGELFF
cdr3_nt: TGTGCCAGCAGCTCCCCCGGGACAAATACGAACACCGGGGAGCTGTTTTTT

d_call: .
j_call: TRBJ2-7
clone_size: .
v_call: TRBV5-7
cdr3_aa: CASSLEDYDRSYEQYF
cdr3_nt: TGTGCCAGCAGCTTGGAAGACTATGACAGGTCCTACGAGCAGTACTTC

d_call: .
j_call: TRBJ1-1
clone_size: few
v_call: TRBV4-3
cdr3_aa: CASSQDVTGWEAFF
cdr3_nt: TGCGCCAGCAGCCAAGATGTTACGGGGTGGGAAGCTTTCTTT

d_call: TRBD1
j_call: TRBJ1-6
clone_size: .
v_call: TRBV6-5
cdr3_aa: CASGGTGDQPLHF
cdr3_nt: TGTGCCAGCGGCGGGACAGGGGACCAACCCCTCCACTTT

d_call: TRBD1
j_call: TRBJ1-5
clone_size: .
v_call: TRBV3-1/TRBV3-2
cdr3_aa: CASSRDSQPQHF
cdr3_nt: TGTGCCAGCAGCCGGGACAGCCAGCCCCAGCATTTT

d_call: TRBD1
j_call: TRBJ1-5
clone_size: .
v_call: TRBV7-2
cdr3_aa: CASSPGTGYSNQPQHF
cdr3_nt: TGTGCCAGCAGCCCTGGGACAGGGTATAGCAATCAGCCCCAGCATTTT

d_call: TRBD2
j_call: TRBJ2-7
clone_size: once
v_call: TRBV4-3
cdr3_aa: CASSQGRAGEGYEQYF
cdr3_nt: TGCGCCAGCAGCCAAGGAAGAGCGGGGGAGGGATACGAGCAGTACTTC

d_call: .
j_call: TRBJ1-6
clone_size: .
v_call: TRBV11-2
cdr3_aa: CASSLDLVRGSYNSPLHF
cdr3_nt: TGTGCCAGCAGCTTAGATCTGGTCAGAGGCTCCTATAATTCACCCCTCCACTTT

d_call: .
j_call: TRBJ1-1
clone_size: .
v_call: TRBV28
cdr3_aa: CASSLARKNTEAFF
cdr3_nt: TGTGCCAGCAGTTTGGCCAGGAAGAACACTGAAGCTTTCTTT

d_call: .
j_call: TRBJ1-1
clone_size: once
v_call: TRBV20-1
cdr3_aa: CRVKGVTEAFF
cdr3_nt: TGCAGGGTTAAGGGAGTCACTGAAGCTTTCTTT

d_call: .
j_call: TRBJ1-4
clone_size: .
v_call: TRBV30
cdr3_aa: CAWSVLTEKLFF
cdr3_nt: TGTGCCTGGAGTGTACTAACCGAAAAACTGTTTTTT

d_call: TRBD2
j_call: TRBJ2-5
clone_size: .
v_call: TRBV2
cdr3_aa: CASRTGGQETQYF
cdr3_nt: TGTGCCAGCAGGACGGGGGGGCAAGAGACCCAGTACTTC

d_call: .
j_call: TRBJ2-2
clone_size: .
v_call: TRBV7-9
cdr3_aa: CASSSEQGAVGELFF
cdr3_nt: TGTGCCAGCAGCTCCGAACAGGGTGCGGTCGGGGAGCTGTTTTTT

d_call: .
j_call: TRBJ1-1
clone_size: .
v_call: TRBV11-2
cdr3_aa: CASSRERNTEAFF
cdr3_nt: TGTGCCAGCAGCCGGGAGAGGAACACTGAAGCTTTCTTT

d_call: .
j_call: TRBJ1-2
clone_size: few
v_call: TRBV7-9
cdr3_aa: CASSLLPGFGYTF
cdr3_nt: TGTGCCAGCAGCCTTCTTCCAGGGTTTGGCTACACCTTC

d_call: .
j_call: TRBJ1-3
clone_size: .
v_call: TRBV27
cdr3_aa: CASSPSRTGNTIYF
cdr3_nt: TGTGCCAGCAGTCCCTCCAGGACTGGAAACACCATATATTTT

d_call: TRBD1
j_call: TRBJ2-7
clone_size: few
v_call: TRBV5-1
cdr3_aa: CASSSTGASLEQYF
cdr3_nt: TGCGCCAGCAGCTCCACAGGGGCATCTTTAGAGCAGTACTTC

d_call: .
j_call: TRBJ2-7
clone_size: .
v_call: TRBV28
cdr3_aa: CASSFFETGDISYEQYF
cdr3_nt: TGTGCCAGCAGTTTTTTCGAGACGGGGGATATCTCCTACGAGCAGTACTTC

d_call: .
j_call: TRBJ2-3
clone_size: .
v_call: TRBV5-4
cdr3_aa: CASSLSRLLSTDTQYF
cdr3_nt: TGTGCCAGCAGCTTGTCTCGGTTATTGAGCACAGATACGCAGTATTTT

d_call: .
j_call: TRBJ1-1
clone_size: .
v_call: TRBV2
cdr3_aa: CASRGDRITTEAFF
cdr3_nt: TGTGCCAGCAGGGGCGACAGGATTACCACTGAAGCTTTCTTT

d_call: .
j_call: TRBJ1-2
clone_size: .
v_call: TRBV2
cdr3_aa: CASSEGSRRRGYTF
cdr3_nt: TGTGCCAGCAGTGAAGGTTCAAGGAGGAGAGGCTACACCTTC

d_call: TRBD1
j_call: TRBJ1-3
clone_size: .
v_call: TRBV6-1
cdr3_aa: CASSEVPQGAPGNTIYF
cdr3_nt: TGTGCCAGCAGTGAAGTCCCCCAGGGGGCGCCAGGAAACACCATATATTTT

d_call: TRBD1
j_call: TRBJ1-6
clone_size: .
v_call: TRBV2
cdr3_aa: CASSGQGAYNSPLHF
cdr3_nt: TGTGCCAGCAGTGGACAGGGGGCTTATAATTCACCCCTCCACTTT

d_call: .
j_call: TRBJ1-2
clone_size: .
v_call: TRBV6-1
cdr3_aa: CASSDTGMGYGYTF
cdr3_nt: TGTGCCAGCAGTGACACAGGGATGGGCTATGGCTACACCTTC

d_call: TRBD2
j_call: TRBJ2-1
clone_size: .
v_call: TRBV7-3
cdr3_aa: CASSFSGGDNEQFF
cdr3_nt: TGTGCCAGCAGCTTTAGCGGGGGGGACAATGAGCAGTTCTTC

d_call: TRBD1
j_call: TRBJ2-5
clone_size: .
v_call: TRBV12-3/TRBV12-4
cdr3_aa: CASRDRNQETQYF
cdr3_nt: TGTGCCAGCCGGGACAGAAACCAAGAGACCCAGTACTTC

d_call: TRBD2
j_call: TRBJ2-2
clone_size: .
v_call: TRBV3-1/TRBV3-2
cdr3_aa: CASSPRGSGEWGGELFF
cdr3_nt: TGTGCCAGCAGCCCCCGAGGGAGCGGGGAGTGGGGCGGGGAGCTGTTTTTT

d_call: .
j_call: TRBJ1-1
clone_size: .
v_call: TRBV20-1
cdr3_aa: CSAQRSGEAFF
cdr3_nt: TGCAGTGCGCAGCGGTCCGGTGAAGCTTTCTTT

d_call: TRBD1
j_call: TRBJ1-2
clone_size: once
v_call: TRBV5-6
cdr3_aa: CASSLPTGNMDGYTF
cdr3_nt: TGTGCCAGCAGCTTGCCGACAGGGAACATGGATGGCTACACCTTC

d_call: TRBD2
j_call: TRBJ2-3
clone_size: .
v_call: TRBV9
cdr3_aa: CASSVGLAEADTQYF
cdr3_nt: TGTGCCAGCAGCGTAGGGCTAGCGGAGGCAGATACGCAGTATTTT

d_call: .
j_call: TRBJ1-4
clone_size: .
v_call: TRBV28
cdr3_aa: CASSSTGSYNEKLFF
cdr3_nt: TGTGCCAGCAGTTCAACCGGGAGCTATAATGAAAAACTGTTTTTT

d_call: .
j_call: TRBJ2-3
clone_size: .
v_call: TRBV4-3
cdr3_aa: CASSQVSTGDTQYF
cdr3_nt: TGCGCCAGCAGCCAAGTTAGCACAGGGGATACGCAGTATTTT

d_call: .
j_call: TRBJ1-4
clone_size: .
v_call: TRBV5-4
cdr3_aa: CASSLGPGEVKLFF
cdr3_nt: TGTGCCAGCAGCTTGGGGCCAGGGGAAGTGAAACTGTTTTTT